The rows below give T cell receptor beta chains drawn from one sample of a study of beta chain features in type 1 diabetes. Profiling relied on immunoSEQ multiplex PCR, and the TCRdb table lists in-frame clones only, not all of them. Of around 160,000 clones detected, about 44% appear once; the ten largest clones hold around 0.39%. Sequenced input: Tregs from blood. These receptors all stem from a man aged 18-30 years in good health. Both conserved end residues are part of each CDR3.

V gene	CDR3 protein
TRBV7-2	CASSLWVGAGELFF
TRBV4-2	CASSRRGTGTTNYGYTF
TRBV4-2	CASSQDRGQTYGYTF
TRBV7-9	CASSFRQELEAFF
TRBV11-2	CASSRIGTATYEQYF
TRBV7-2	CASSSRTGQETQYF
TRBV7-9	CASRPREDAYGYTF
TRBV28	CASSPSGGFSYEQYF
TRBV6-1	CASSGRGADYGYTF
TRBV7-2	CASSLPGASYGYTF
TRBV7-9	CASSYLNGQETQYF
TRBV19	CASSRGLAVYEQYF
TRBV28	CASSQGNYGYTF
TRBV19	CASSKWSTGTGPSYEQYF
TRBV10-3	CAISRDRGQETQYF
TRBV10-3	CAISESRGSAQHF
TRBV5-4	CASSLRRGGRSYNEQFF
TRBV28	CASTKAGFTEAFF
TRBV9	CASSVVGSLSSPLHF
TRBV7-2	CASSSRLYGYTF
TRBV19	CASQLAGGGVQFF
TRBV30	CAWSFPGLAPDTQYF
TRBV15	CATSRALRSLGTGYGYTF
TRBV19	CASSWASGTLMDEQFF